This is a list of T cell receptor beta chains from one sample in a study of CD8 T cells in ankylosing spondylitis. TCRdb called the 5' RACE reads again in MiXCR, with one record for every CDR3 protein. The sample lists just under 550,000 distinct CDR3 sequences, about 13% seen once, with under 7.5% in the top ten. The sequenced material came from blood, either unsorted or a sorted T cell fraction (not recorded which). All receptors derive from a male donor with ankylosing spondylitis. Both conserved end residues are part of each CDR3. A D gene is named only where the DNA matches it firmly. Some rows have no size entry. The others give once, few or many, or a class for an expanded clone.

size	D	V	J	DNA	CDR3
NA	NA	TRBV5-1	TRBJ2-2	TGCGCCAGCAGCTTTAGCGTTGGCACCGGGGAGCTGTTTTTT	CASSFSVGTGELFF
few	TRBD2	TRBV12-3/TRBV12-4	TRBJ2-7	TGTGCCAGCAGGGCCTCAGGACTAGCGGGAACCGAGCAGTACTTC	CASRASGLAGTEQYF
once	TRBD1	TRBV2	TRBJ1-1	TGTGCCAGCGCCCGACAGGGGGACACTGAAGCTTTCTTT	CASARQGDTEAFF
few	NA	TRBV3-1	TRBJ2-1	TGTGCCAGCAGCCAATCGGGGGTTGATGAGCAGTTCTTC	CASSQSGVDEQFF
few	NA	TRBV11-2	TRBJ2-1	TGTGCCAGCAGCTTAGATAGTGGAGCGGGTCGCTCCTACAATGAGCAGTTCTTC	CASSLDSGAGRSYNEQFF
NA	TRBD1	TRBV12-3/TRBV12-4	TRBJ1-5	TGTGCCAGCAGTTTCGCCGGGACAGGGGTCCAGCCCCAGCATTTT	CASSFAGTGVQPQHF
few	TRBD2	TRBV24-1	TRBJ2-2	TGTGCCACCAGTGATTGGCCTCTAGCGGGAGTAGGGAACACCGGGGAGCTGTTTTTT	CATSDWPLAGVGNTGELFF
once	NA	TRBV20-1	TRBJ2-6	TGCAGTGCTAGGCAGGCAGGGTCTGGGGCCAACGTCCTGACTTTC	CSARQAGSGANVLTF
NA	NA	TRBV28	TRBJ2-7	TGTGCCAGCAGTTATCGGAGCGAGCAGTACTTC	CASSYRSEQYF
NA	NA	TRBV19	TRBJ1-1	TGTGCCAGTAGTATGTCACGGGGAGGTACTGAAGCTTTCTTT	CASSMSRGGTEAFF
few	NA	TRBV7-2	TRBJ2-1	TGTGCCAGCAGCCCGGTAGATCCTGAGCAGTTCTTC	CASSPVDPEQFF
NA	TRBD2	TRBV10-3	TRBJ2-3	TGTGCCATCAGTACCACCGGGACTAGCGAGACTAGCACAGATACGCAGTATTTT	CAISTTGTSETSTDTQYF
NA	NA	TRBV29-1	TRBJ1-1	TGCAGCGTTGATGGGGGGGCTGGGAACACTGAAGCTTTCTTT	CSVDGGAGNTEAFF
NA	TRBD1	TRBV12-3/TRBV12-4	TRBJ1-1	TGTGCCAGCACTGGACAGGGGAGAAACACTGAAGCTTTCTTT	CASTGQGRNTEAFF
NA	NA	TRBV29-1	TRBJ2-5	TGCAGCGTTCCCTGGGGACCATATCAAGAGACCCAGTACTTC	CSVPWGPYQETQYF
NA	NA	TRBV7-9	TRBJ2-2	TGTGCCAGCAGAACTTTGGGGCTAAACACCGGGGAGCTGTTTTTT	CASRTLGLNTGELFF
few	TRBD1	TRBV5-1	TRBJ1-1	TGCGCCAGCGAATCCGGGACAGGGGGCGTCAGGTCTGAGGCTTTCTTT	CASESGTGGVRSEAFF
NA	NA	TRBV20-1	TRBJ1-1	TGCAGTGCTAGAGATGGACCCCGAGCTTTCTTT	CSARDGPRAFF
few	NA	TRBV10-3	TRBJ2-7	TGTGCCATCAGTGACTGGGGCGACTCCTACGAGCAGTACTTC	CAISDWGDSYEQYF
NA	TRBD2	TRBV7-2	TRBJ2-1	TGTGCCAGCAGCAGACGGACTAGCGGGGCCTACAATGAGCAGTTCTTC	CASSRRTSGAYNEQFF
NA	NA	TRBV10-3	TRBJ1-1	TGTGCCATCAGTGAGGCTACGGGACAACGGGGGAACACTGAAGCTTTCTTT	CAISEATGQRGNTEAFF
NA	TRBD1	TRBV19	TRBJ1-1	TGTGCCACCATCGACAGGGGTGGGAACACTGAAGCTTTCTTT	CATIDRGGNTEAFF
few	NA	TRBV21-1	TRBJ2-1	TGTGCCAGCGGAGGACTAGGTATGTTGCGAGAGCAGTTCTTC	CASGGLGMLREQFF
NA	TRBD2	TRBV5-4	TRBJ2-3	TGTGCCAGCACCATTACTAGCGGGGGAGACACAGATACGCAGTATTTT	CASTITSGGDTDTQYF
NA	NA	TRBV2	TRBJ1-2	TGTGCCAGCAGTGGTCGGGCAGGTGGGGGCTACACCTTC	CASSGRAGGGYTF
many	NA	TRBV27	TRBJ1-6	TGTGCCAGCAGTTTCTGGGGGGGAGATTCACCCCTCCACTTT	CASSFWGGDSPLHF
few	NA	TRBV20-1	TRBJ2-4	TGCAGTGCAACCGGGACAACCCTCCGAAAAAACATTCATTACTTC	CSATGTTLRKNIHYF
few	NA	TRBV11-2	TRBJ2-2	TGTGCCAGCAGACGAAGTACGAACACCGGGGAGCTGTTTTTT	CASRRSTNTGELFF
many	TRBD2	TRBV5-1	TRBJ2-7	TGCGCCAGCAGCGAGGGACTAGCGGGGTTATCCTACGAGCAGTACTTC	CASSEGLAGLSYEQYF
NA	NA	TRBV29-1	TRBJ1-2	TGCAGCGTTGGGGGGGACCTCCTGGGATACACCTTC	CSVGGDLLGYTF
many	TRBD1	TRBV5-1	TRBJ1-4	TGCGCCAGCAGCGAGTCCGGGACAGGGAATGAAAAACTGTTTTTT	CASSESGTGNEKLFF
few	NA	TRBV6-1	TRBJ2-2	TGTGCCAGCAGTGAAGGCGCTCGTTGGGGCACCGGGGAGCTGTTTTTT	CASSEGARWGTGELFF
NA	NA	TRBV12-3/TRBV12-4	TRBJ1-1	TGTGCCAGCAGTGGGGCCAGGGTGGGCACTGAAGCTTTCTTT	CASSGARVGTEAFF
many	NA	TRBV10-3	TRBJ1-1	TGTGCCATCAGTGGGAGTACTGAAGCTTTCTTT	CAISGSTEAFF
many	NA	TRBV12-3/TRBV12-4	TRBJ2-3	TGTGCCAGCACCCTAGGAGACCCGCGCACAGATACGCAGTATTTT	CASTLGDPRTDTQYF
few	TRBD1	TRBV27	TRBJ1-1	TGTGCCAGCAGTTCCTCTGGGACAGGGCTGAACACTGAAGCTTTCTTT	CASSSSGTGLNTEAFF
NA	NA	TRBV5-5	TRBJ1-5	TGTGCCAGCAGCTTGGAGGGACGGGTTCAGCCCCAGCATTTT	CASSLEGRVQPQHF
once	TRBD1	TRBV20-1	TRBJ2-2	TGCTGTGCTAGAGGGACCACAGGGGATAGCACCGGGGAGCTGTTTTTT	CCARGTTGDSTGELFF
few	NA	TRBV7-2	TRBJ2-3	TGTGCCAGCAGCTTATCCGGGGGATACACAGATACGCAGTATTTT	CASSLSGGYTDTQYF
few	NA	TRBV29-1	TRBJ2-1	TGCAGCGTTGAAGATCCAGGGGTGCGGGACACCTACAATGAGCAGTTCTTC	CSVEDPGVRDTYNEQFF
NA	TRBD2	TRBV7-9	TRBJ2-3	TGTGCCAGCAGCGATTTAGCGGGGACTACGCAGTATTTT	CASSDLAGTTQYF
NA	TRBD2	TRBV20-1	TRBJ2-1	TGCAGTGCTAGCCGAACTAGCGGGAGGAACAATGAGCAGTTCTTC	CSASRTSGRNNEQFF
few	NA	TRBV20-1	TRBJ2-2	TGCAGTGCTAGAAAAACAGGGATCGACACCGGGGAGCTGTTTTTT	CSARKTGIDTGELFF
NA	NA	TRBV10-1	TRBJ2-7	TGCGCCAGCAGTGAGTCTCCGGACAAGTGGACCTACGAGCAGTACTTC	CASSESPDKWTYEQYF
many	NA	TRBV5-5	TRBJ2-5	TGTGCCAGCAGCTTGCATCGGGGTTCGGAGACCCAGTACTTC	CASSLHRGSETQYF
NA	NA	TRBV24-1	TRBJ1-2	TGTGCCATCGTCTCAGCCCGGGAGGAGGATGGCTACACCTTC	CAIVSAREEDGYTF
NA	NA	TRBV20-1	TRBJ2-7	TGCAGTGCTAGAGGGCAGTTCTACGAGCAGTACTTC	CSARGQFYEQYF
few	NA	TRBV5-1	TRBJ2-2	TGCGCCAGCAGCTTACAGGCAAACACCGGGGAGCTGTTTTTT	CASSLQANTGELFF
NA	NA	TRBV12-3/TRBV12-4	TRBJ1-2	TGTGCCAGCACCTCTGGCCAGAACTATGGCTACACCTTC	CASTSGQNYGYTF
NA	TRBD1	TRBV5-1	TRBJ1-1	TGCGCCAGGGAGGGGGCCCACACTGAAGCTTTCTTT	CAREGAHTEAFF
NA	NA	TRBV20-1	TRBJ1-1	TGCAGTGCTAGGATCCGGGGAATGGGTGTAGGCACTGAAGCTTTCTTT	CSARIRGMGVGTEAFF
few	NA	TRBV9	TRBJ2-7	TGTGCCAGCAGCTCCCTGTCGGGGTCGGGCGAGCAGTACTTC	CASSSLSGSGEQYF
NA	NA	TRBV20-1	TRBJ1-1	TGCAGTGCTAGAGATGTGGCAGGTCTGGCTGAAGCTTTCTTT	CSARDVAGLAEAFF
few	NA	TRBV4-1	TRBJ1-5	TGCGCCAGCAGCCAAGAGTCGTCAGATTATAGCAATCAGCCCCAGCATTTT	CASSQESSDYSNQPQHF
many	NA	TRBV5-1	TRBJ2-3	TGCGCCAGCAGCCCCGGAGTGGGTACGGGGACAGATACGCAGTATTTT	CASSPGVGTGTDTQYF
many	TRBD2	TRBV5-1	TRBJ2-1	TGCGCCAGCAGCTTTCGGGAGGGCCTTAATGAGCAGTTCTTC	CASSFREGLNEQFF
NA	NA	TRBV12-3/TRBV12-4	TRBJ2-1	TGTGCCAGCAGGCGGCAGGATTACAATGAGCAGTTCTTC	CASRRQDYNEQFF